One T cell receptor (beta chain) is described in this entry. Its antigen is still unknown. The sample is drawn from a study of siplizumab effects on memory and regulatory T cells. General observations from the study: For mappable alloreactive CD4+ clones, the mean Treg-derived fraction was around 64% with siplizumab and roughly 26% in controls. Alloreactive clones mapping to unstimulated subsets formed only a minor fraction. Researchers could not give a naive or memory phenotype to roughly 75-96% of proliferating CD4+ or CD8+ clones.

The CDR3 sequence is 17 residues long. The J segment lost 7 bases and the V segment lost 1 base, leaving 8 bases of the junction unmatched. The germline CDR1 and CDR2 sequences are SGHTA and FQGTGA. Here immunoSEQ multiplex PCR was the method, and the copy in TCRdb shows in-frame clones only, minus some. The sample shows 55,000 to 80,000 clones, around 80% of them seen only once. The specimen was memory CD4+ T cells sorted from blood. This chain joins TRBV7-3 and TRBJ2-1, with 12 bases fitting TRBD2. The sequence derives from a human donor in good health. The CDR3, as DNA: TGTGCCAGCAGCTTAATATCTAGCGGGGGGGCCAGGAATGAGCAGTTCTTC. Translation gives CASSLISSGGARNEQFF.